This T cell receptor (beta chain) was found in a study of blood T cell repertoires in COVID-19. Study-wide context: Italy, Spain and the United States were the sources of the convalescent and acute COVID-19 samples.

Per the study methods: Amplified reference gene primers provided the basis for estimating nucleated cell counts. The protocol was immunoSEQ multiplex PCR, while the TCRdb copy is restricted to in-frame clones and leaves out a portion. That table furnishes V, J and clone size, whereas the DNA furnished D and trimming. The sample has 100,000 to 150,000 clones, over 60% seen once. This CDR3 is 15 amino acids long. The ends were cut back, 0 bases at V and 4 bases at J, with 10 bases in the middle. Germline CDR1 reads LNHNV; CDR2 reads YYDKDF (reference sequence). Sequenced material: peripheral blood. The receptor's source is a woman aged 70 to 79 with acute or convalescent COVID-19. The chain employs TRBV15 and TRBJ2-1; D gene ambiguous. CDR3 protein: CATSRDHPRYNEQFF. Written as DNA, the CDR3 is TGTGCCACCAGCAGAGATCACCCTCGGTACAATGAGCAGTTCTTC.